This T cell receptor beta chain appears in the sequencing data of a study of Ad26.COV2.S vaccination and SARS-CoV-2 variants. Overall study context: As a participant in COV1001, the donor was in the Ad26.COV2.S trial arm.

Germline V lookup: CDR1 SGHTA, CDR2 FQGTGA. This CDR3 comprises 16 residues. V was cut by 1 base and J by 6 bases, with 15 bases left in between. Study outcomes and limitations: Placebo recipients had lower spike-specific TCR breadth than vaccine recipients.

As to treatment: around 19 received Ad26.COV2.S at low or high dose, single or two shots; 5 received placebo; per-sample allocation not given. Sampling was performed 63 days after the first vaccine or placebo injection. Adults aged 18-55 years in Boston included the donor. About this clone: Its matching antigen is unknown.

Method: immunoSEQ multiplex PCR; TCRdb's copy keeps in-frame clones and lacks some. The sample lists about 480,000 clones, around 88% occurring once. The receptor was isolated from a person between 18 and 59 years old who received the Ad26.COV2.S COVID-19 vaccine or a placebo. This specimen consisted of peripheral blood, obtained in a trial of Ad26.COV2.S vaccine versus placebo. V usage is TRBV7-3 and J usage is TRBJ2-2; D might be TRBD1 or TRBD2, each matching 6 bases. The CDR3 sequence: CASSLSGTPYAGELFF. Written as DNA, the CDR3 is TGTGCCAGCAGCTTAAGCGGGACACCCTACGCCGGGGAGCTGTTTTTT.